This passage covers 31 T cell receptor beta chains from one sample sequenced in a study of T cells after yellow fever vaccination. MiXCR, run by TCRdb on the 5' RACE reads, gives a single entry per CDR3 protein. The table lists under 90,000 distinct CDR3 sequences, under 8% of them singletons. Here the sequenced sample was CD8+ T cells sorted from PBMCs, taken around 45 days after the first yellow fever vaccination. Source of these receptors: a man younger than 35 who received the YFV17D yellow fever vaccine.

The V call is TRBV19, the J call TRBJ2-7; tentatively, D is TRBD1 or TRBD2 (6 bases each). This CDR3 contains 14 residues. Trimming shortened V by 7 bases and J by 1 base, and 14 bases separated the two germline ends. In germline, CDR1 is LNHDA, CDR2 SQIVND (reference sequence). The CDR3 DNA reads TGTGCCAGTACCCCGGGGGCTTGGTCCTACGAGCAGTACTTC. Translated: CASTPGAWSYEQYF.

This clonotype came up a few times. This rearrangement joins TRBV7-2 to TRBJ2-6; no firm D call. The CDR3 covers 14 residues. Germline lookup yields CDR1 SGHTA and CDR2 FQGNSA. The V end lost 4 bases, the J end lost 1 base, and 5 bases lay between the germline ends. The CDR3 nucleotides read TGTGCCAGCAGCTACCCATCTGGGGCCAACGTCCTGACTTTC. It is translated as CASSYPSGANVLTF.

This clonotype was observed at least ten times. The chain uses TRBV11-2 and TRBJ1-2; possibly TRBD1 for D (6 bases). The ends were cut back, 1 base at V and 13 bases at J, with 22 bases in the middle. The germline V gene has CDR1 SGHAT and CDR2 FQNNGV. CDR3 length: 15 residues. The CDR3: CASSLASILRGEFTF. In nucleotides, the CDR3 is TGTGCCAGCAGCTTAGCATCCATCCTCAGGGGAGAGTTCACCTTC.

This clonotype came up many times. The chain recombines TRBV7-2 with TRBJ2-1, with 14 bases aligning to TRBD2. This CDR3 region has 21 residues. Germline trimming cut 2 bases from V and 1 base from J; bases unmatched to any gene: 13. Germline CDR1 and CDR2: SGHTA and FQGNSA. The CDR3 DNA follows: TGTGCCAGCAGCTTATACCCGAGGACTAGCGGGGGGAGTCGGTCCTACAATGAGCAGTTCTTC. This translates into CASSLYPRTSGGSRSYNEQFF. The variable domain in full, completed from reference TRBV7-2 and TRBJ2-1, reads GAGVSQSPSNKVTEKGKDVELRCDPISGHTALYWYRQSLGQGLEFLIYFQGNSAPDKSGLPSDRFSAERTGGSVSTLTIQRTQQEDSAVYLCASSLYPRTSGGSRSYNEQFFGPGTRLTVL.

This clonotype was counted only a few times. The chain is built from TRBV4-3 and TRBJ1-3, with D possibly matching TRBD1 (5 bases). Between the trimmed V and J ends, which lost 1 base and 0 bases, there was a span of 7 bases. The CDR3 loop spans 15 amino acids. Germline loops: CDR1 LGHNA, CDR2 YSLEER. For the CDR3, the DNA is TGCGCCAGCAGCCAAGGGGGCGGCTCTGGAAACACCATATATTTT. Encoded protein: CASSQGGGSGNTIYF.

The chain uses TRBV7-9 and TRBJ2-7, with a weak D call TRBD1 (5 bases). The V gene lost 3 bases and the J gene lost 1 base, with 10 bases spanning the gap. The germline V gene has CDR1 SEHNR and CDR2 FQNEAQ (reference sequence). This CDR3 contains 14 residues. The DNA for the CDR3 is TGTGCCAGCAGCTTCAGGGATAGATCCTACGAGCAGTACTTC. Translation gives CASSFRDRSYEQYF.

This clonotype has ten or more counts. The V call is TRBV14, the J call TRBJ2-7, with TRBD1 identical over 10 bases. Losses at the gene ends were 3 bases for V and 2 bases for J; bases not matched to a gene: 4. Germline V gene sequence: CDR1 SGHDN, CDR2 FVKESK. The CDR3 totals 15 residues. The CDR3 reads CASSHGDRGPYEQYF. The CDR3 nucleotides read TGTGCCAGCAGCCACGGGGACAGGGGTCCCTACGAGCAGTACTTC. The full variable domain, completed using reference TRBV14 and TRBJ2-7, is EAGVTQFPSHSVIEKGQTVTLRCDPISGHDNLYWYRRVMGKEIKFLLHFVKESKQDESGMPNNRFLAERTGGTYSTLKVQPAELEDSGVYFCASSHGDRGPYEQYFGPGTRLTVT.

The J gene is TRBJ2-7, the V gene TRBV23-1, with D tentatively TRBD1 (6 bases). TRBV23-1 falls under the ORF class, with uncertain function. Trimming took off 11 bases at V and 1 base at J, with 15 bases between the two ends. The CDR3 loop spans 13 amino acids. The CDR3 here is CAGGPRPSYEQYF. CDR3 in DNA: TGCGCCGGGGGCCCTAGACCTTCCTACGAGCAGTACTTC.

The chain carries TRBV5-1 and TRBJ1-4, with no clear D. This CDR3 contains 14 residues. From germline, CDR1 is SGHRS and CDR2 YFSETQ. V was cut by 4 bases and J by 4 bases, with 11 bases left in between. The CDR3 loop reads CASSPGDINEKLFF. The CDR3 coding sequence is TGCGCCAGCAGCCCTGGGGATATTAATGAAAAACTGTTTTTT.

This clonotype was detected ten times or more. V gene TRBV14 combines with J gene TRBJ1-1; no definite D call. The V gene's germline CDR1 is SGHDN and CDR2 FVKESK. The length of the CDR3 is 14 residues. V was trimmed by 2 bases and J by 1 base, leaving 8 bases between them. The CDR3 DNA is TGTGCCAGCAGCCAACCAGTTGGGAACACTGAAGCTTTCTTT. As protein: CASSQPVGNTEAFF.

This clonotype was picked up a small number of times. The gene calls are TRBV7-6 and TRBJ2-7; D uncertain. The CDR3 totals 13 residues. Germline V gene sequence: CDR1 SGHVS, CDR2 FNYEAQ. V shed 1 base and J shed 2 bases, with 6 bases lying between them. CDR3 protein: CASSLDTTYEQYV. DNA of the CDR3: TGTGCCAGCAGCTTAGACACAACCTACGAGCAGTACGTC.

The chain employs TRBV5-4 and TRBJ1-1, with TRBD1 matching over 8 bases. Trimming cost V 4 bases and J 6 bases; bases outside gene matches: 17. Germline CDR1 is SGHNT and CDR2 is YYREEE (reference sequence). The CDR3 covers 17 residues. The DNA of the CDR3 is TGTGCCAGCAGCCATAAACCTCCGGGACAGGTTGTGGCTGAAGCTTTCTTT. Protein sequence: CASSHKPPGQVVAEAFF.

This clonotype has at least ten counts. V gene TRBV4-3 combines with J gene TRBJ1-6; D not certain. Germline V gene sequence: CDR1 LGHNA, CDR2 YSLEER. The V end lost 1 base, the J end lost 7 bases, and 5 bases lay between the germline ends. The CDR3 is 13 residues long. DNA of the CDR3: TGCGCCAGCAGCCAAGTTGAGAATTCACCCCTCCACTTT. This codes for CASSQVENSPLHF.

This clonotype occurred many times. This chain uses TRBV15 with TRBJ2-5; D is unresolved. Trimming stripped 0 bases from V and 5 bases from J, with 10 bases between. CDR3 length: 14 residues. Germline CDR1 is LNHNV and CDR2 is YYDKDF (reference sequence). The CDR3 is CATSRDMGSETQYF. As DNA, the CDR3 is TGTGCCACCAGCAGAGATATGGGGTCGGAGACCCAGTACTTC.

This clonotype was observed at least ten times. The V call is TRBV18, the J call TRBJ2-7, with TRBD1 as a possible D gene (5 bases). This CDR3 has 15 amino acids. Germline V gene data show CDR1 as KGHSH and CDR2 as LQKENI. V lost 6 bases to trimming and J lost 0 bases, with 15 bases between them. CDR3: CASSVAGQSSYEQYF. CDR3 nucleotide sequence: TGTGCCAGCTCCGTCGCAGGACAAAGCTCCTACGAGCAGTACTTC.

This chain joins TRBV7-9 and TRBJ1-6, with 8 positions matching TRBD1. The germline CDR1 and CDR2 sequences are SEHNR and FQNEAQ (reference sequence). This CDR3 is 14 amino acids long. V trimming: 5 bases; J trimming: 10 bases; junction bases outside the gene matches: 7. The DNA for the CDR3 is TGTGCCAGCAGCATGACAGGGGCTGGGTCACCCCTCCACTTT. Protein: CASSMTGAGSPLHF.

This clonotype was seen more than once but under ten times. The rearrangement links TRBV7-2 to TRBJ2-7; D is perhaps TRBD2 (5 bases). This CDR3 comprises 13 residues. Germline loops: CDR1 SGHTA, CDR2 FQGNSA. Trimming left V 5 bases short and J 2 bases short, with 10 bases between. For the CDR3, the DNA is TGTGCCAGCAGCCGAGCGGATACCTACGAGCAGTACTTC. It translates to CASSRADTYEQYF. The full variable domain, completed using reference TRBV7-2 and TRBJ2-7, is GAGVSQSPSNKVTEKGKDVELRCDPISGHTALYWYRQSLGQGLEFLIYFQGNSAPDKSGLPSDRFSAERTGGSVSTLTIQRTQQEDSAVYLCASSRADTYEQYFGPGTRLTVT.

Here the CDR3 reads CASTTTLQGSGELFF. CDR3 in DNA: TGCGCCAGCACGACCACTCTACAGGGTTCCGGGGAGCTGTTTTTT. V is TRBV4-1 and J is TRBJ2-2, with a possible D match to TRBD1 (6 bases). CDR1 MGHRA and CDR2 YSYEKL come from the germline V gene. The CDR3 runs 15 residues. Trimming took off 7 bases at V and 6 bases at J, with 18 bases between the two ends.

There are many counts of this clonotype. This sequence joins TRBV2 and TRBJ2-3, with TRBD1 identical over 9 bases. The germline V gene has CDR1 SNHLY and CDR2 FYNNEI. The junction had 14 bases not matched to a gene; V was cut back by 7 bases and J by 6 bases. This CDR3 spans 16 amino acids. For the CDR3, the DNA is TGTGCCAGCACCGACTTGGACAGGGGAGAATTGGATACGCAGTATTTT. It codes for CASTDLDRGELDTQYF.

In its sample, this clonotype was seen a few times. CDR3 in DNA: TGCGCCAGCAGCCAAGACCCCGGCAGAGAAGCTTTCTTT. Amino acids: CASSQDPGREAFF. This chain connects TRBV4-3 to TRBJ1-1, with D uncertain. V was pared by 0 bases and J by 8 bases, with 10 bases between. This CDR3 is built from 13 residues. Germline assignment: CDR1 LGHNA and CDR2 YSLEER.

Ten or more counts support this clonotype. The chain has TRBV12-3 or TRBV12-4 and TRBJ2-1; 9 bases are shared with TRBD2. V lost 2 bases to trimming and J lost 5 bases; unmatched junction nucleotides: 4. The CDR3 covers 15 residues. Here the CDR3 DNA reads TGTGCCAGCAGTTTAAGCGGGGGGCATCACAATGAGCAGTTCTTC. Translation gives CASSLSGGHHNEQFF.

In this sample, this clonotype turned up many times. The CDR3 nucleotides are TGTGCCAGCAGTTTATCGGGACCAATTAACTATGGCTACACCTTC. Translation: CASSLSGPINYGYTF. The chain combines TRBV12-3 or TRBV12-4 with TRBJ1-2; tentatively, D is TRBD1 (5 bases). Trimming cost V 2 bases and J 1 base, with 11 bases left between them. The length of the CDR3 is 15 residues.

This clonotype was recorded many times. CDR3 coding DNA: TGCGCCAGCAGCCTCGACAGGGGAATCAACAATCAGCCCCAGCATTTT. It yields the protein CASSLDRGINNQPQHF. The rearrangement uses TRBV4-3 and TRBJ1-5; 8 nucleotides align to TRBD1. Germline V CDR1 and CDR2: LGHNA, YSLEER. The junction had 8 bases not matched to a gene; V was cut back by 4 bases and J by 3 bases. The CDR3 is made up of 16 amino acids.

This clonotype was seen many times. The chain links TRBV15 to TRBJ2-1, with TRBD1 matching 7 bases. V lost 5 bases and J lost 8; bases outside the gene matches: 15. The CDR3 spans 16 residues. Germline V CDR1 and CDR2: LNHNV, YYDKDF (reference sequence). The CDR3 DNA reads as TGTGCCACCAGCGATGTACCGAGGGGGCTCAGGGATGAGCAGTTCTTC. Protein product: CATSDVPRGLRDEQFF.

There are a few counts of this clonotype. This chain joins TRBV10-3 and TRBJ2-1; D is uncertain. The CDR3 has 13 residues. Germline CDR1 reads ENHRY; CDR2 reads SYGVKD. Trimming took 2 bases from V and 3 from J, leaving 5 bases between them. CDR3 in amino acids: CAISETDYNEQFF. CDR3 coding DNA: TGTGCCATCAGTGAGACAGACTACAATGAGCAGTTCTTC.

This clonotype has a count of ten or more. The rearrangement joins TRBV7-9 to TRBJ2-3, with TRBD1 matching 12 bases. Germline V gene lookup returns CDR1 SEHNR and CDR2 FQNEAQ (reference sequence). This CDR3 spans 16 amino acids. The trim removed 5 bases at V and 5 bases at J, leaving 8 bases unmatched. The CDR3 loop reads CASSHGRDRGRDTQYF. In DNA, the CDR3 is TGTGCCAGCAGCCATGGCAGGGACAGGGGGCGAGATACGCAGTATTTT.

The rearrangement links TRBV14 to TRBJ2-5; tentative D call: TRBD1 (5 bases). Trimming removed 1 base at V and 2 bases at J, with 8 bases between. The CDR3 consists of 14 residues. Germline loops: CDR1 SGHDN, CDR2 FVKESK. The CDR3 protein is CASSQVNRQETQYF. CDR3 bases: TGTGCCAGCAGCCAAGTTAACAGGCAAGAGACCCAGTACTTC.

This clonotype was picked up many times. The rearrangement uses TRBV4-1 and TRBJ2-1; D is uncertain. This CDR3 has 13 amino acids. Trimming removed 2 bases from V and 6 bases from J, with 8 bases in between. Germline CDR1 and CDR2: MGHRA and YSYEKL. CDR3 bases: TGCGCCAGCAGCCAACCTTGGACCAATGAGCAGTTCTTC. Residues: CASSQPWTNEQFF.

The chain joins TRBV11-2 to TRBJ2-7; 8 nucleotides match TRBD1. The V segment lost 4 bases and the J segment 4 bases; nucleotides outside the gene matches: 9. Germline V gene lookup returns CDR1 SGHAT and CDR2 FQNNGV. The CDR3 runs to 15 residues. The CDR3 DNA is TGTGCCAGCAGCTCGACCGGGACAGGACCTTACGAGCAGTACTTC. It encodes CASSSTGTGPYEQYF.

The sample holds many counts of this clonotype. The V and J genes are TRBV6-5 and TRBJ2-1, with 7 bases matching TRBD1. The CDR3 has 11 residues. Germline V gene sequence: CDR1 MNHEY, CDR2 SVGAGI. The trim removed 5 bases at V and 16 bases at J, leaving 8 bases unmatched. The CDR3 loop is CASSLGTAYFF. Written as DNA, the CDR3 is TGTGCCAGCAGTCTAGGGACAGCATATTTCTTC.

This clonotype was picked up many times. V is TRBV12-3 or TRBV12-4 and J is TRBJ1-4, with 8 bases that match TRBD1. V trimming: 4 bases; J trimming: 6 bases; junction bases outside the gene matches: 4. This CDR3 contains 14 residues. The CDR3 sequence is CASSSGTGDEKLFF. CDR3 DNA sequence: TGTGCCAGCAGTTCCGGGACAGGTGATGAAAAACTGTTTTTT.